The 24 T cell receptor beta chains listed next were all sequenced from one sample in a study of control samples from healthy donors and cancer patients. Measured with immunoSEQ multiplex PCR; TCRdb has only the in-frame clones, and not every one. The sample shows 150,000 or so clones, over 85% of them seen only once. What was sequenced was blood. The receptors come from a man aged 45-65 years in good health.

This clone was recorded a few times. The V call is TRBV28, the J call TRBJ1-1; a possible D gene is TRBD1 (6 bases). The CDR3 is 14 amino acids. Germline CDR1 MDHEN, CDR2 SYDVKM. V gave up 5 bases and J gave up 3 bases, with 13 bases separating them. CDR3 protein: CASSALTGYTEAFF. CDR3 DNA: TGTGCCAGCAGTGCCCTAACAGGGTACACTGAAGCTTTCTTT.

The chain couples TRBV11-2 to TRBJ2-5; D tentatively reads TRBD1 or TRBD2 (5 bases each). Trimming removed 5 bases at V and 2 bases at J, with 12 bases between. Germline V CDR1 and CDR2: SGHAT, FQNNGV. The CDR3 consists of 14 residues. CDR3 protein: CASSNRDGQETQYF. The CDR3 DNA reads TGTGCCAGCAGCAACCGGGACGGACAAGAGACCCAGTACTTC.

The chain employs TRBV27 and TRBJ2-7; 10 bases map to TRBD2. This CDR3 has 16 amino acids. CDR1 is MNHEY, CDR2 SMNVEV, per germline (reference sequence). Trimming took 2 bases from V and 2 from J; bases not matched to a gene: 6. CDR3 in amino acids: CASSLLLAGPTYEQYF. CDR3 coding DNA: TGTGCCAGCAGTTTACTACTAGCGGGACCCACCTACGAGCAGTACTTC.

The gene calls are TRBV28 and TRBJ2-7; D perhaps matches TRBD1 (5 bases). With 2 bases removed from V and 2 bases from J, the gap between germline ends came to 16 bases. The CDR3 is made up of 16 amino acids. Germline loops: CDR1 MDHEN, CDR2 SYDVKM. This CDR3 reads CASSLNLGRTTYEQYF. The CDR3 DNA sequence: TGTGCCAGCAGTTTAAACCTTGGACGGACAACCTACGAGCAGTACTTC.

J is TRBJ2-7 and V is TRBV5-1; 9 positions match TRBD1. CDR3 length: 13 amino acids. J gave up 6 bases and V 0 bases, and 1 base lay outside the gene matches. CDR1 is SGHRS, CDR2 YFSETQ, per germline. The CDR3 nucleotides read TGCGCCAGCAGCTTGGACAGGGGGCGCGAGCAGTACTTC. Its translation is CASSLDRGREQYF.

The rearrangement uses TRBV5-8 and TRBJ2-7; D possibly corresponds to TRBD1 (7 bases). The CDR3 has 13 residues. Trimming took 1 base from V and 5 from J, leaving 10 bases between them. The germline gives CDR1 SGHTS, CDR2 YDEGEE. CDR3 protein: CASSLSRGDEQYF. The CDR3, as DNA: TGTGCCAGCAGCTTGAGCAGGGGGGACGAGCAGTACTTC.

The chain uses TRBV4-1 and TRBJ2-3, with a possible D match to TRBD2 (7 bases). Germline V gene sequence: CDR1 MGHRA, CDR2 YSYEKL. With 5 bases removed from V and 2 bases from J, the gap between germline ends came to 23 bases. The CDR3 is 18 residues long. CDR3 nucleotide sequence: TGCGCCAGCAGCTATGCGGGAGAAGGCCCGGGGGCCACAGATACGCAGTATTTT. Protein product: CASSYAGEGPGATDTQYF.

The chain carries TRBV2 and TRBJ2-3, with 8 bases matching TRBD2. Looked up from germline, CDR1 is SNHLY and CDR2 is FYNNEI. The CDR3 extends over 16 amino acids. With V trimmed by 6 bases and J by 1 base, 9 bases remained unmatched. The CDR3 nucleotides read TGTGCCAGCAGCCAGGGACTAGGCCCCGGCACAGATACGCAGTATTTT. Translating gives CASSQGLGPGTDTQYF. Full variable domain (remainder filled in from reference TRBV2 and TRBJ2-3): EPEVTQTPSHQVTQMGQEVILRCVPISNHLYFYWYRQILGQKVEFLVSFYNNEISEKSEIFDDQFSVERPDGSNFTLKIRSTKLEDSAMYFCASSQGLGPGTDTQYFGPGTRLTVL.

The J gene is TRBJ2-7, the V gene TRBV5-1; 9 nucleotides line up with TRBD1. The CDR3 is 16 amino acids. V dropped 4 bases and J dropped 4; count of bases not matched to a gene: 12. The germline V gene encodes CDR1 SGHRS and CDR2 YFSETQ. The CDR3 DNA reads as TGCGCCAGCAGCACAACGCCGGGACAGGGAATATACGAGCAGTACTTC. Translated, it gives CASSTTPGQGIYEQYF.

This chain links TRBV9 with TRBJ1-1; 8 bases agree with TRBD1. The CDR3 runs 13 residues. Per the germline V gene, CDR1 is SGDLS and CDR2 is YYNGEE. Losses at the gene ends were 1 base for V and 8 bases for J; bases not matched to a gene: 4. This chain's CDR3 is CASSVQGAEEAFF. CDR3 bases: TGTGCCAGCAGCGTACAGGGGGCGGAGGAAGCTTTCTTT.

The rearrangement links TRBV10-3 to TRBJ2-3, with D possibly matching TRBD2 (6 bases). The CDR3 extends over 15 amino acids. The germline V and J ends were trimmed by 2 bases and 4 bases, with 13 bases remaining between them. The germline V gene encodes CDR1 ENHRY and CDR2 SYGVKD. DNA of the CDR3: TGTGCCATCAGTGAGGGAGGGCCTAGCGCAGATACGCAGTATTTT. Its translation: CAISEGGPSADTQYF.

The V and J genes are TRBV4-2 and TRBJ2-3, with D possibly TRBD1 on 6 matching bases. This CDR3 is built from 15 residues. V was cut by 1 base and J by 7 bases, with 15 bases left in between. Per germline, CDR1 LGHNA and CDR2 YNFKEQ. CDR3 protein: CASSQARGQGNTQYF. In DNA, the CDR3 is TGTGCCAGCAGCCAAGCCAGGGGCCAAGGGAATACGCAGTATTTT.

The chain combines TRBV28 with TRBJ2-3, with D possibly called TRBD1 or TRBD2 (5 bases each). CDR1 is MDHEN, CDR2 SYDVKM, per germline. This CDR3 is built from 16 residues. The V gene lost 7 bases and the J gene lost 0 bases, with 17 bases spanning the gap. The DNA for the CDR3 is TGTGCCAGCACCCTCCGGGACGGAACTAGCACAGATACGCAGTATTTT. This translates into CASTLRDGTSTDTQYF.

This clone was observed a single time. The chain combines TRBV5-5 with TRBJ2-5; a possible D gene is TRBD2 (7 bases). The CDR3 sequence is 15 residues long. The germline V gene encodes CDR1 SGHKS and CDR2 YYEKEE (reference sequence). Trimming left V 1 base short and J 5 bases short, with 15 bases between. In DNA form, the CDR3 reads TGTGCCAGCAGCTTGTTGGGCGGGGGCCGGGAGACCCAGTACTTC. Protein product: CASSLLGGGRETQYF.

V is TRBV14 and J is TRBJ2-7; the match to TRBD1 covers 9 bases. Unmatched junction bases numbered 13, after V lost 4 bases and J lost 3 bases. CDR1 is SGHDN and CDR2 is FVKESK in the germline V gene. The CDR3 runs 17 residues. The CDR3 DNA reads TGTGCCAGCAGCCGGGGCCCTCCGGGACAGGGATTCTACGAGCAGTACTTC. Translated: CASSRGPPGQGFYEQYF.

The chain couples TRBV15 to TRBJ1-2; TRBD1 agrees at 8 bases. This CDR3 comprises 14 residues. Trimming cost V 3 bases and J 6 bases; bases outside gene matches: 6. Germline V lookup: CDR1 LNHNV, CDR2 YYDKDF (reference sequence). The CDR3 region is CATSSLGTGDGYTF. The DNA of the CDR3 is TGTGCCACCAGCAGCCTAGGGACAGGAGATGGCTACACCTTC.

The chain combines TRBV28 with TRBJ1-2; D is perhaps TRBD1 (6 bases). Germline V gives CDR1 MDHEN, CDR2 SYDVKM. CDR3 length equals 14 residues. The V and J ends lost 2 bases and 7 bases respectively, with 14 bases between them. The CDR3 region is CASSLVTGIGGYTF. CDR3 nucleotide sequence: TGTGCCAGCAGTTTAGTAACAGGGATAGGTGGCTACACCTTC.

This clone has only one observation. V and J are TRBV27 and TRBJ2-7; the D call may be TRBD1 or TRBD2 (6 bases each). The CDR3 contains 13 residues. V was clipped by 2 bases and J by 5 bases, with 10 bases between them. Germline V gene sequence: CDR1 MNHEY, CDR2 SMNVEV (reference sequence). The CDR3 protein is CASSLRGQNEQYF. The CDR3 DNA reads as TGTGCCAGCAGTTTACGGGGGCAGAACGAGCAGTACTTC.

As for this clone: Other DNA sequences in this sample translate to the same CDR3. The chain combines TRBV28 with TRBJ2-7; 11 bases are shared with TRBD2. The CDR3 consists of 15 residues. CDR1 and CDR2 from the germline V gene are MDHEN and SYDVKM. V shed 2 bases, J shed 3 bases, and the junction held 3 bases outside the gene matches. The CDR3 sequence: CASSLSTSGSYEQYF. Written as DNA, the CDR3 is TGTGCCAGCAGTTTAAGTACTAGCGGGAGCTACGAGCAGTACTTC.

This rearrangement joins TRBV2 to TRBJ2-1, with 10 bases that match TRBD2. The ends lost 8 bases at V and 6 bases at J; junction bases unmatched: 7. This CDR3 has 14 amino acids. Germline V lookup: CDR1 SNHLY, CDR2 FYNNEI. The CDR3 region has the DNA TGTGCCAGCGTCGGGACTAGCGTGGTCAATGAGCAGTTCTTC. Amino acids: CASVGTSVVNEQFF.

This chain connects TRBV15 to TRBJ1-2; no clear D. Per germline, CDR1 LNHNV and CDR2 YYDKDF (reference sequence). This CDR3 is built from 13 residues. V dropped 4 bases and J dropped 4 bases, with 10 bases sitting between them. The CDR3 nucleotides read TGTGCCACCAGCAATCAGGTTCTCTATGGCTACACCTTC. Protein: CATSNQVLYGYTF.

The chain carries TRBV7-9 and TRBJ1-5; D is uncertain. The CDR3 has 12 residues. The V gene lost 8 bases and the J gene lost 4 bases, with 9 bases spanning the gap. The germline gives CDR1 SEHNR, CDR2 FQNEAQ (reference sequence). The DNA of the CDR3 is TGTGCCAGCGGAGACGGTAATCAGCCCCAGCATTTT. It specifies CASGDGNQPQHF.

The chain carries TRBV27 and TRBJ2-7; D is perhaps TRBD1 (5 bases). V was clipped by 2 bases and J by 5 bases, with 7 bases between them. CDR1 MNHEY and CDR2 SMNVEV come from the germline V gene (reference sequence). CDR3 length equals 12 residues. The CDR3 bases are TGTGCCAGCAGTTTAATAGGGGACGAGCAGTACTTC. Encoded protein: CASSLIGDEQYF.

The J gene is TRBJ2-1, the V gene TRBV28, with TRBD2 matching over 8 bases. Germline-derived CDR1 and CDR2 are MDHEN and SYDVKM. V was clipped by 2 bases and J by 0 bases; unmatched bases: 6. The CDR3 length is 17 residues. The CDR3 sequence: CASSLSGRGGSYNEQFF. CDR3 DNA sequence: TGTGCCAGCAGTTTAAGCGGGAGAGGGGGCTCCTACAATGAGCAGTTCTTC. The complete variable domain, with remaining parts taken from reference TRBV28 and TRBJ2-1, reads DVKVTQSSRYLVKRTGEKVFLECVQDMDHENMFWYRQDPGLGLRLIYFSYDVKMKEKGDIPEGYSVSREKKERFSLILESASTNQTSMYLCASSLSGRGGSYNEQFFGPGTRLTVL.